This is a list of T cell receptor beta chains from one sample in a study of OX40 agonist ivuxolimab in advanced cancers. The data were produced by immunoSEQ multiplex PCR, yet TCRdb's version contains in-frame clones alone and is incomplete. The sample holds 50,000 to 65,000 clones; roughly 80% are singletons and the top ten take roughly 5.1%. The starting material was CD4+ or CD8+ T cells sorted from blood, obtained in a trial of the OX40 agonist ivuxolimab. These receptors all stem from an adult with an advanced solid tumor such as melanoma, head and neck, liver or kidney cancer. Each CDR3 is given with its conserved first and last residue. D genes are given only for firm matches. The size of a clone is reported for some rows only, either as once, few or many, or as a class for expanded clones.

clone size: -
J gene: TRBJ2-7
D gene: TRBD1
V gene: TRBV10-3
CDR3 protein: CAISARDRTYEQYF
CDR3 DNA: TGTGCCATCAGCGCCCGGGACAGGACCTACGAGCAGTACTTC

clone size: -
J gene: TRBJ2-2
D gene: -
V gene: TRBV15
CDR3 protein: CATSIDAANTGELFF
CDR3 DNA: TGTGCCACCAGCATAGACGCGGCGAACACCGGGGAGCTGTTTTTT

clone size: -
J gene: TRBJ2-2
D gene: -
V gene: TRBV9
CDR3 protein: CASSASSRELFF
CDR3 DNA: TGTGCCAGCAGCGCGAGTAGCAGGGAGCTGTTTTTT

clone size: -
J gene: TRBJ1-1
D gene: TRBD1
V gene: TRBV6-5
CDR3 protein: CASSYGDRDVTEAFF
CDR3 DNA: TGTGCCAGCAGTTACGGGGACAGGGACGTTACTGAAGCTTTCTTT

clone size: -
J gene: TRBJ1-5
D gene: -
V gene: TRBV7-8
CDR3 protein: CASSLLQGPSAPQHF
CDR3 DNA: TGTGCCAGCAGCTTACTACAGGGCCCGTCGGCGCCCCAGCATTTT

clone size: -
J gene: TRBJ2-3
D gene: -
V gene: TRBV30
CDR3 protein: CAWSVPGPSTDTQYF
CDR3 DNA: TGTGCCTGGAGTGTACCGGGTCCTAGCACAGATACGCAGTATTTT

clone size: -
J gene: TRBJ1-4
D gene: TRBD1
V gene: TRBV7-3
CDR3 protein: CASSLGGRGQASRHEKLFF
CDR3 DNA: TGTGCCAGCAGCTTAGGCGGCAGGGGGCAGGCCTCCCGGCATGAAAAACTGTTTTTT

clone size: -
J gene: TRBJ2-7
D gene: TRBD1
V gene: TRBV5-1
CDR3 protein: CASSPRAGGYEQYF
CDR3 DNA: TGCGCCAGCAGTCCACGGGCAGGGGGCTACGAGCAGTACTTC

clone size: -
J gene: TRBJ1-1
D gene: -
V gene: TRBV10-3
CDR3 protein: CAISDQHNGGTEAFF
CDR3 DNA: TGTGCCATCAGTGACCAACATAATGGGGGGACTGAAGCTTTCTTT

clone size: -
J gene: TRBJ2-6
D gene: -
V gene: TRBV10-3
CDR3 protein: CAISEVGTGANVLTF
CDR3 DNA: TGTGCCATCAGTGAGGTGGGCACTGGGGCCAACGTCCTGACTTTC

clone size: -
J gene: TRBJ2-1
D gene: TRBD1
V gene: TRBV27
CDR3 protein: CASSSYRQGSGNEQFF
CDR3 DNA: TGTGCCAGCAGTTCCTATCGACAGGGTTCGGGGAATGAGCAGTTCTTC

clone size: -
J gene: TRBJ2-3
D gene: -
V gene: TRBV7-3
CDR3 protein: CASSLSSDTQYF
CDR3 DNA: TGTGCCAGCAGCTTATCGTCAGATACGCAGTATTTT

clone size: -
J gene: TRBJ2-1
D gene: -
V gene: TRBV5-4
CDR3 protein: CASSSSYGHYNEQFF
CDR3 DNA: TGTGCCAGCAGCTCATCGTATGGGCATTACAATGAGCAGTTCTTC

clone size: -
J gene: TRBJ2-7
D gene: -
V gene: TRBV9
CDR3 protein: CASSPEGFGYEQYF
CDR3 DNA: TGTGCCAGCAGCCCGGAGGGGTTCGGCTACGAGCAGTACTTC

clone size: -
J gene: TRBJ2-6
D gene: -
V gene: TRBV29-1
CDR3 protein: CSALGTAIAGANVLTF
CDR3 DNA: TGCAGCGCCCTCGGGACGGCCATTGCTGGGGCCAACGTCCTGACTTTC

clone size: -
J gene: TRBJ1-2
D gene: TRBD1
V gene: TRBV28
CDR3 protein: CASSPRTGGIYGYTF
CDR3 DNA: TGTGCCAGCAGCCCACGGACAGGGGGCATCTATGGCTACACCTTC

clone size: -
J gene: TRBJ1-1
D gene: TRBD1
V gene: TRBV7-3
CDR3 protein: CASSAQGGTEAFF
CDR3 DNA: TGTGCCAGCAGCGCCCAGGGGGGGACTGAAGCTTTCTTT

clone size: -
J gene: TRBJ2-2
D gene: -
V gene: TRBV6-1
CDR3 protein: CATNRLTNTGELFF
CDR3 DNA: TGTGCCACGAACAGGTTGACAAACACCGGGGAGCTGTTTTTT

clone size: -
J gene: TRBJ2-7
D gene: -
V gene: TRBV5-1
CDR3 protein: CASSLGQGGVDEQYF
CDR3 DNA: TGCGCCAGCAGCTTGGGTCAGGGAGGTGTGGACGAGCAGTACTTC

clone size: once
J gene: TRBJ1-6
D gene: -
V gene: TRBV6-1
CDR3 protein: CASSEAGNNSPLHF
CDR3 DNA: TGTGCCAGCAGTGAAGCCGGGAATAATTCACCCCTCCACTTT

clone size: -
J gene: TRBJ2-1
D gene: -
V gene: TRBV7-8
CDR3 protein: CASSRNRDPSYNEQFF
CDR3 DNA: TGTGCCAGCAGCCGCAACAGGGACCCATCCTACAATGAGCAGTTCTTC

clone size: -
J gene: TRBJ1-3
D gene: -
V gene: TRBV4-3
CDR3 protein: CASSPGVSSGNTIYF
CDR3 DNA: TGCGCCAGCAGCCCGGGGGTTAGCTCTGGAAACACCATATATTTT

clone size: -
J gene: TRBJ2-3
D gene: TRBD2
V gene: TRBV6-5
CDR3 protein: CASSISGGARTQYF
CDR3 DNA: TGTGCCAGCAGCATTAGCGGGGGGGCCAGGACGCAGTATTTT

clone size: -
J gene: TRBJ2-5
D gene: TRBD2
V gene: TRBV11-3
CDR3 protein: CASSRPGTSRMAQYF
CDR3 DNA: TGTGCCAGCAGCCGCCCCGGGACTAGCCGCATGGCCCAGTACTTC

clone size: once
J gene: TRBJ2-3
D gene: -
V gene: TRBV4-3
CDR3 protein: CASSPSRFTDTQYF
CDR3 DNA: TGCGCCAGCAGCCCAAGCAGGTTTACAGATACGCAGTATTTT

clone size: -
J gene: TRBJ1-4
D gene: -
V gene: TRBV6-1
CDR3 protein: CASNADTLEKLFF
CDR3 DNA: TGTGCCAGCAACGCCGATACCCTTGAAAAACTGTTTTTT

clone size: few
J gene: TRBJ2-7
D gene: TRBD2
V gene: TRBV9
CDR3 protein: CASSSWGGDEQYF
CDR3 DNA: TGTGCCAGCAGCTCCTGGGGGGGGGACGAGCAGTACTTC

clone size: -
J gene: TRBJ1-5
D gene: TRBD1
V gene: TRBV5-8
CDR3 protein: CASSLGTGDNQPQHF
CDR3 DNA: TGTGCCAGCAGCTTGGGGACAGGAGACAATCAGCCCCAGCATTTT

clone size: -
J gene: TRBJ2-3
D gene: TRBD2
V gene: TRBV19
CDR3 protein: CASSSHNGTGGPTQYF
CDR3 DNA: TGTGCCAGTAGTTCCCACAACGGGACGGGGGGGCCCACGCAGTATTTT

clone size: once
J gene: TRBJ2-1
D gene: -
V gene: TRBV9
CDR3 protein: CASSVSPGNEQFF
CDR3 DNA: TGTGCCAGCAGCGTATCCCCCGGGAATGAGCAGTTCTTC

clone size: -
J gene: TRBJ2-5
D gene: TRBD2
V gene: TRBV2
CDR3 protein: CASAGLAGEQETQYF
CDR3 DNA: TGTGCCAGCGCGGGACTAGCGGGGGAGCAAGAGACCCAGTACTTC

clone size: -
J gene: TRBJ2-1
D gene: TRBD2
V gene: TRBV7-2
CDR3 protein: CASSSPQWEAGRHEQFF
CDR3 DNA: TGTGCCAGCAGCAGCCCGCAATGGGAAGCCGGGAGGCATGAGCAGTTCTTC

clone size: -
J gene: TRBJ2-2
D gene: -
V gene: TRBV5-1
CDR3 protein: CASSNLGHPNTGELFF
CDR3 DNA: TGCGCCAGCAGCAATCTCGGGCACCCTAACACCGGGGAGCTGTTTTTT

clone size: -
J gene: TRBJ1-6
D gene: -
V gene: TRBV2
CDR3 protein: CASTPNPGTGPSPLHF
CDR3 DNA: TGTGCCAGCACCCCTAACCCGGGAACAGGGCCATCACCCCTCCACTTT

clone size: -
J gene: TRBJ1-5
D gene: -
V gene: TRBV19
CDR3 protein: CASRVFQQPQHF
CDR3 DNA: TGTGCCAGTAGGGTCTTTCAGCAGCCCCAGCATTTT

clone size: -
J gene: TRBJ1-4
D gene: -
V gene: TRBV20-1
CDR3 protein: CSAREGEKLFF
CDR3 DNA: TGCAGTGCTAGGGAGGGTGAAAAACTGTTTTTT

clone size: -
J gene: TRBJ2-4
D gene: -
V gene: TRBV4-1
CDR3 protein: CASSLSLGTKNIQYF
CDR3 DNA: TGCGCCAGCAGCCTAAGTCTAGGGACCAAAAACATTCAGTACTTC

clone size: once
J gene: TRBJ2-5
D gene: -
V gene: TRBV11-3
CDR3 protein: CASSEGPGETQYF
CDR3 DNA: TGTGCCAGCAGCGAAGGGCCCGGGGAGACCCAGTACTTC

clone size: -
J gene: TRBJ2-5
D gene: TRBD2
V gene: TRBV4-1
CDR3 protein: CASSQAKTSGSETQYF
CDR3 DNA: TGTGCCAGCAGCCAAGCGAAGACTAGCGGGAGTGAGACCCAGTACTTC

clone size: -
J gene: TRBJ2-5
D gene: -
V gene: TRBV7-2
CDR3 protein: CASSPNRETQYF
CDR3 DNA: TGTGCCAGCAGCCCCAACAGAGAGACCCAGTACTTC

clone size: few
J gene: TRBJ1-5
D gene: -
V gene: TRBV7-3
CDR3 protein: CASSPRRGAGQPQHF
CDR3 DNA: TGTGCCAGCAGCCCTCGTCGGGGGGCAGGTCAGCCCCAGCATTTT

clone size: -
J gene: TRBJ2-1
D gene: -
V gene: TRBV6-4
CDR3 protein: CASGPDSNNEQFF
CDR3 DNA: TGTGCCAGCGGCCCGGACTCCAACAATGAGCAGTTCTTC

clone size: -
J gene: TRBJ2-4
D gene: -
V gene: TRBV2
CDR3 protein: CASSQRTDQYF
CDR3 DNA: TGTGCCAGCAGCCAAAGGACTGATCAGTACTTC

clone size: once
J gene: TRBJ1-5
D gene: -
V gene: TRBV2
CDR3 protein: CASSEEDGINQPQHF
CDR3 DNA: TGTGCCAGCAGTGAGGAAGACGGGATCAATCAGCCCCAGCATTTT

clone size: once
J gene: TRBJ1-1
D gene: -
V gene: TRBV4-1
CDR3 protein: CASSQDGAGIFSTPHEAFF
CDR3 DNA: TGCGCCAGCAGCCAAGATGGCGCAGGGATTTTTTCGACCCCACATGAAGCTTTCTTT

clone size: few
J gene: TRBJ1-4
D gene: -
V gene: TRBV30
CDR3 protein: CAWSVGGPGNEKLFF
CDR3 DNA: TGTGCCTGGAGTGTAGGGGGGCCAGGGAATGAAAAACTGTTTTTT